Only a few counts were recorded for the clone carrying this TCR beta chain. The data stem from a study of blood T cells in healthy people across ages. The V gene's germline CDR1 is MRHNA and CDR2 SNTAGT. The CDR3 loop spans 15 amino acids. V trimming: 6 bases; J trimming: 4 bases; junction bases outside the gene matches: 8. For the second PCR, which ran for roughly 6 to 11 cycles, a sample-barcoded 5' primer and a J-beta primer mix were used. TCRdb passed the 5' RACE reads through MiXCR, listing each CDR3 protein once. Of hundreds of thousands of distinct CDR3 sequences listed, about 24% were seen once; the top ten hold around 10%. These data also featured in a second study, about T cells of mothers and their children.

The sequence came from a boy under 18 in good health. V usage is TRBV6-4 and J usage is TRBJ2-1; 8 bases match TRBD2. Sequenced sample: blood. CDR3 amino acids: CASSGGGLGYNEQFF. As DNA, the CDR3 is TGTGCCAGCAGCGGGGGGGGCTTAGGATACAATGAGCAGTTCTTC.